This T cell receptor (beta chain) was documented in a study of shared clonotypes between healthy human individuals (dated by TCRdb to the early 2020s). Background on the whole study: A couple of women and a few men aged 18 to 49 years were included in the cohort. For each donor, three plates each were used for CD4 naive and CD4 memory, two plates were used for CD8 naive, and one plate was used for CD8 memory. To estimate repertoire size and how much clonotype sharing occurs between individuals, the study deeply sequenced the blood TCR repertoires of a handful of healthy adults. Different laboratories and diverse techniques were used to prepare libraries and sequence TCR repertoires, to increase sequencing depth and limit assay-specific biases. Each donor's leukapheresis produced roughly between roughly 0.9 and 8.9 billion PBMCs.

Healthy HIV-negative adults with no recently reported acute infections or vaccinations were included as donors. Every donor was a Caucasian adult living in Nashville, Tennessee, USA. CD4+ T cells were enriched by magnetic negative selection, after which naive cells were positively selected on CD45RA and the negative fraction was taken as the memory subset. Blood was collected by leukapheresis, and PBMCs were isolated by Ficoll-Histopaque density gradient centrifugation and then cryopreserved in liquid nitrogen vapor phase. Analytical flow cytometry was used to check the purity and quantity of each magnetically sorted T cell population. Genomic DNA was isolated from each sorted fraction and quantified by UV absorbance on a Nanodrop 2000c. This clone has only one observation. Its antigen is still unknown. There are no base qualities to consult, and no much larger clone falls within one base. There are 16 amino acids in the CDR3, from cysteine to phenylalanine inclusive. Just the 48-base CDR3 DNA is kept, in frame starting at base 1. CDR1 and CDR2 are read off the germline V gene as SGHDN and FVKESK. The junction carries 18 bases between V and J, which are trimmed by 4 bases and 2 bases respectively.

Overall study results and their limits: The small number of donors limited the genetic and exposure-history diversity represented. Higher generation probabilities were observed for clonotypes shared by all four sorted-subset donors than for non-shared clonotypes. Even with the large sequencing depth, rarefaction of the sorted-subset datasets indicated that sequencing was incomplete. Naive subsets generally had larger estimated clonotype richness than memory subsets. When a handful of donors were compared, the shared fraction of clonotypes was roughly 4.8% for naive CD4, roughly 3.3% for naive CD8, about 2.4% for memory CD4, and less than 0.5% for memory CD8. Pairwise subsampling led to the expectation that sequencing depth would affect the degree of clonotype sharing among donors. Only blood was sampled, and tissue TCR repertoires likely differ from those in blood.

TCR CDR3 regions were amplified from genomic DNA by multiplex PCR using the deep immunoSEQ assay. For each cell subset, the extracted genomic DNA was distributed evenly across all wells of several immunoSEQ 96-well plates, and each plate served as one replicate. For sorted subsets, 200 to 250 ng of genomic DNA, equivalent to roughly 30,000 T cell genomes, went into each replicate PCR. The purified libraries were quantified using a Qubit 3.0 fluorometer, sized with a Bioanalyzer 2100, and then quantified again using the KAPA Library Quantification kit. Every immunoSEQ 96-well plate was sequenced on a dedicated single-read 150-cycle Illumina NextSeq 550 flow cell. The paper's processing steps were these. Because only junctional sequences without quality scores were contained in the immunoSEQ output, filtering matching that applied to full-length reads could not be performed. To assign V/J genes and CDR3, sequences were annotated against IMGT germline references using PyIR, a Python wrapper for IgBLAST v1.9. Reads were removed for weak V/J assignments (E-value above 1e-6), missing CDR3, stop codons, out-of-frame junctions, or ambiguous translated residues. V3J clonotypes were defined by identical inferred V gene, J gene, and CDR3 amino acid sequence. Percentage overlap between repertoires was computed as shared unique clonotypes divided by the size of the smaller repertoire. Three approaches were used to assess repertoire richness: RTK rarefaction, the Chao1 estimator, and Recon v2.1 estimates of unobserved clonotypes. Generation probabilities were computed with OLGA for all TCRbeta clonotypes obtained by the gDNA method from several donors. TCRdb took this table from immuneACCESS and kept in-frame rearrangements with V and J called. Such tables lack part of the clones; where checked against another copy, unresolved V genes explain under half of the gap, and the rest is unexplained. D and trimming come from the DNA, and the V and J calls and clone size come from that table. The sample has over a million clones on record, 95% to 99% of them singletons. Approximately 0.45% of the sample goes to the ten largest clones.

The receptor chain draws on TRBV14 and TRBJ2-7, with the D call perhaps TRBD1 or TRBD2, as 5 bases match in each case. This TCR came from a man under 40 in good health. Sequenced input: naive CD4+ T cells sorted from blood. The cell subset or site label of this sample denotes: CD45RA+ positively selected. CDR3 loop: CASSPLLSGATYEQYF. Here is the DNA: TGTGCCAGCAGCCCTCTGTTGTCCGGGGCAACCTACGAGCAGTACTTC.